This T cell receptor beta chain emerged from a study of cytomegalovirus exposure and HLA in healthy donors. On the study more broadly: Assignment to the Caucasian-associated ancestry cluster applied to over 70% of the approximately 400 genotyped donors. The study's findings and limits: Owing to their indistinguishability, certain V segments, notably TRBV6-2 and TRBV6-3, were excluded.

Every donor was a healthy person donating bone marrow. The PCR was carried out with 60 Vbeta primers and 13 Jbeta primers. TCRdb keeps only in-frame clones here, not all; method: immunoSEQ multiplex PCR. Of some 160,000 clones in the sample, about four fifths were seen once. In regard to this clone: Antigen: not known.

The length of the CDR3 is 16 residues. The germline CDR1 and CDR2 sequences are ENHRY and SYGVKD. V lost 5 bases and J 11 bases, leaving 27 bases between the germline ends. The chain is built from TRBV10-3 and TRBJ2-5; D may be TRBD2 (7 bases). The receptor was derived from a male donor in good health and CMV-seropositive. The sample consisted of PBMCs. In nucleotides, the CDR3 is TGTGCCATCAGTTATCGCGGGGGCCCGTCCAGGGAAGAGCAGTACTTC. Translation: CAISYRGGPSREEQYF.